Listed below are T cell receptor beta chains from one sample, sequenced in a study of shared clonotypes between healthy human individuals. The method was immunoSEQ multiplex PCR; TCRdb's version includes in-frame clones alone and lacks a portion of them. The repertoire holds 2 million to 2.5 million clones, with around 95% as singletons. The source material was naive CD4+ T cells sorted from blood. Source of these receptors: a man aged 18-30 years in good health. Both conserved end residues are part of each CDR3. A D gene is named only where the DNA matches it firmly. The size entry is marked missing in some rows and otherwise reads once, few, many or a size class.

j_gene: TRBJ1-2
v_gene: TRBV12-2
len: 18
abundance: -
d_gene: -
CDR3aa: CASRLRVMGQGSEYGYTF
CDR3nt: TGTGCAAGTCGCTTAAGGGTAATGGGACAGGGCAGTGAGTATGGCTACACCTTC

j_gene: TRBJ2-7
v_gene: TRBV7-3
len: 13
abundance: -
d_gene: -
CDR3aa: CASSPLGEGGLYF
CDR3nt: TGTGCCAGCAGCCCCTTAGGGGAGGGGGGTTTGTACTTC

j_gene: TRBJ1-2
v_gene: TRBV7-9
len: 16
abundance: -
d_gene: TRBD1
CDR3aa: CASSLEDRGLVYGYTF
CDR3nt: TGTGCCAGCAGCTTAGAGGACAGGGGGCTAGTATATGGCTACACCTTC

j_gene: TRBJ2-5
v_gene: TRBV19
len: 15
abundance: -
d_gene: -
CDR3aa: CASSTNSPSPETQYF
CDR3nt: TGTGCCAGTAGTACCAATTCCCCCAGTCCAGAGACCCAGTACTTC

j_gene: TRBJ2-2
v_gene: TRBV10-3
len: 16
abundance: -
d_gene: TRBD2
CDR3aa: CAITGTSGRSSGELFF
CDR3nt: TGTGCCATCACCGGGACTAGCGGGAGATCCTCCGGGGAGCTGTTTTTT

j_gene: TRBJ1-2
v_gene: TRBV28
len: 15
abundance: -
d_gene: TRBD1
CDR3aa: CASSPGGAGNYGYTF
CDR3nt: TGTGCCAGCAGCCCAGGGGGCGCGGGGAACTATGGCTACACCTTC

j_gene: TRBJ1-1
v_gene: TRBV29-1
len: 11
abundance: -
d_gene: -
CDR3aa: CSVSRNTEAFF
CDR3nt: TGCAGCGTTTCCAGGAACACTGAAGCTTTCTTT

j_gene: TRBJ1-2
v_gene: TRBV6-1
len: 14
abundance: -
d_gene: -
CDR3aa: CASSVTGNTYGYTF
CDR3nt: TGTGCCAGCAGTGTTACCGGGAACACATATGGCTACACCTTC

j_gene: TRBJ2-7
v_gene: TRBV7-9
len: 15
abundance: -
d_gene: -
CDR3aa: CASSLGGMRTDEQYF
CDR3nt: TGTGCCAGCAGCTTAGGGGGGATGCGAACAGATGAGCAGTACTTC

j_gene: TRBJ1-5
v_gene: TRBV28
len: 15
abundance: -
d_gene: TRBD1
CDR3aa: CASSLTGAVNQPQHF
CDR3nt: TGTGCCAGCAGTCTTACAGGGGCAGTTAATCAGCCCCAGCATTTT

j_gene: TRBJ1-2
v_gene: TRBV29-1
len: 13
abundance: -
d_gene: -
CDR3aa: CSVGSAENYGYTF
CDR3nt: TGCAGCGTTGGTTCGGCAGAGAACTATGGCTACACCTTC

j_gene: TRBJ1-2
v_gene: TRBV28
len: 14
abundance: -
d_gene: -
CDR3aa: CASSLLLGEGGYTF
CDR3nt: TGTGCCAGCAGCCTATTGCTAGGGGAAGGAGGCTACACCTTC

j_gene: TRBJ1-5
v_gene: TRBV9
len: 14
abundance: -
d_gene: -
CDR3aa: CASSADNSNQPQHF
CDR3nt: TGTGCCAGCAGCGCGGACAACAGCAATCAGCCCCAGCATTTT

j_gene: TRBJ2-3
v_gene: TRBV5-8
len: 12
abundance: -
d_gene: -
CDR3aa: CASSLVTLGQYF
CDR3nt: TGTGCCAGCAGCTTGGTGACACTAGGGCAGTATTTT

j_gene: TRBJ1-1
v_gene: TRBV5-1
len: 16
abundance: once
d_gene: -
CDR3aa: CASSLNPGGGNTEAFF
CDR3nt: TGCGCCAGCAGCTTAAACCCCGGGGGAGGGAACACTGAAGCTTTCTTT

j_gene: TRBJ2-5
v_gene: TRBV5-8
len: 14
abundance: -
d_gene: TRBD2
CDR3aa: CASRAAGGPETQYF
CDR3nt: TGTGCCAGCAGAGCAGCGGGGGGCCCAGAGACCCAGTACTTC

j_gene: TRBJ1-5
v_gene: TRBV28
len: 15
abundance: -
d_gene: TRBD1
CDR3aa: CASSPTGVGVQPQHF
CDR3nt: TGTGCCAGCAGCCCGACAGGGGTCGGAGTTCAGCCCCAGCATTTT